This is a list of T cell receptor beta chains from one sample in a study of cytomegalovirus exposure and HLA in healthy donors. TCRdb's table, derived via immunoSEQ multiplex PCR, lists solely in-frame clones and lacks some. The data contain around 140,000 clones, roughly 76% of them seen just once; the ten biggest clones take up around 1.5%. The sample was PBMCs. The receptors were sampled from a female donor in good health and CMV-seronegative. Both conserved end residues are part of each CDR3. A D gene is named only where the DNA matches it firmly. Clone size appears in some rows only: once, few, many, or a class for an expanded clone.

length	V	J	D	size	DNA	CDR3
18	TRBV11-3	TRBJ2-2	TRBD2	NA	TGTGCCAGCAGCCTTATTGCCCGGACTAGCGGACCCACCGGGGAGCTGTTTTTT	CASSLIARTSGPTGELFF
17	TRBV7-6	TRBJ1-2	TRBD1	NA	TGTGCCAGCAGCTTAGATGACAGGGCAAGGGCTGACTATGGCTACACCTTC	CASSLDDRARADYGYTF
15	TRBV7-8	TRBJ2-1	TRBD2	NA	TGTGCCAGCAGCCCCGGGACTAGCGGTAACAATGAGCAGTTCTTC	CASSPGTSGNNEQFF
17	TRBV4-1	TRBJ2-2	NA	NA	TGCGCCAGCAGCCAAGATGCTGACAGCGCCAACCTCGGGGAGCTGTTTTTT	CASSQDADSANLGELFF
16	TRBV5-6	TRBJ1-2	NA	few	TGTGCCAGCAGCTTGGGCGCCTTCGGGAATAACTATGGCTACACCTTC	CASSLGAFGNNYGYTF
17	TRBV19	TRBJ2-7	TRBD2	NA	TGTGCCAGTAGTACCCAGCCCCTAGCGGGGGGGCCCCACGAGCAGTACTTC	CASSTQPLAGGPHEQYF
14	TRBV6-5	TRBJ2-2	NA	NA	TGTGCCAGCAGTTACAATCGGGATGTCGGGGAGCTGTTTTTT	CASSYNRDVGELFF
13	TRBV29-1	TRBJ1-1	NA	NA	TGCAGCGTTGTAGTCGCAACTAACACTGAAGCTTTCTTT	CSVVVATNTEAFF
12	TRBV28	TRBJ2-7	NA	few	TGTGCCAGCAGTCCCCCCACCTACGAGCAGTACTTC	CASSPPTYEQYF
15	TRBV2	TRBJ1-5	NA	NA	TGTGCCAGCAGTTCACAGGGCCCTAGCAATCAGCCCCAGCATTTT	CASSSQGPSNQPQHF
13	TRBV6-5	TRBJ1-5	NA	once	TGTGCCAGCAGTGAACGGGGGAATCAGCCCCAGCATTTT	CASSERGNQPQHF
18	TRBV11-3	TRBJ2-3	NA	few	TGTGCCAGCAGTCGTTTTGGCGGGGGCCGGGCGGGTGCAGATACGCAGTATTTT	CASSRFGGGRAGADTQYF
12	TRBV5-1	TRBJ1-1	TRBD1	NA	TGCGCCAGCAGCTCGGACAGGGGGCATGCTTTCTTT	CASSSDRGHAFF
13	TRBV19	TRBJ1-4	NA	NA	TGTGCCAGTAGTATAGGACGGGGTGAAAAACTGTTTTTT	CASSIGRGEKLFF
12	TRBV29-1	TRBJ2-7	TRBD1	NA	TGCAGCGTTGACCTTGACAGGGGCGAGCAGTACTTC	CSVDLDRGEQYF
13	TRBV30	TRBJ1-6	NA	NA	TGTGCCTGGAGTCCCCTAACTAATTCACCCCTCCACTTT	CAWSPLTNSPLHF